The clone carrying this T cell receptor beta chain was counted ten times or more. RNA transcripts served as the template for amplifying TCR beta CDR3 regions. An initial round of RT-PCR targeting the TCR CDR3 relied on the HTBI primer set. Each CDR3 protein is one row after TCRdb ran MiXCR on the multiplex PCR reads. Among about half a million distinct CDR3 sequences listed, 15% to 20% were seen once. This entry comes from a study of T cells in Graves' hyperthyroidism and ophthalmopathy. Study summary: Initial diagnosis, before any treatment, was when peripheral blood was collected.

A Clinical Activity Score of at least 3, a NOSPECS grade of at least 4 and a duration under 3 months were recorded in the ophthalmopathy patients. Patients were excluded because of uncontrolled infection, other autoimmune disease, pregnancy or lactation. Thyroid ultrasound, orbital computed tomography, clinical symptoms, and serum thyroxine and TRAb underpinned diagnoses. This receptor was taken from a middle-aged man with Graves' ophthalmopathy. The sequenced material came from blood.

CDR3 protein: CASKGGSWDGYTF. DNA of the CDR3: TGTGCCAGCAAAGGAGGATCCTGGGATGGCTACACCTTC. This chain links TRBV12-3 or TRBV12-4 with TRBJ1-2; D remains unclear. There are 13 residues in the CDR3. With 7 bases removed from V and 6 bases from J, the gap between germline ends came to 15 bases.